These T cell receptor beta chains were read from a single sample in a study of monozygotic twins with inflammatory bowel disease. For each CDR3 protein, TCRdb gives one entry from its re-call of the 5' RACE reads, without DNA. The specimen's table records a few hundred thousand distinct CDR3 sequences. The sample consisted of blood. All receptors derive from a human donor with ulcerative colitis or Crohn's disease, or a healthy co-twin of an affected twin (not recorded which). Both conserved end residues are part of each CDR3.

CDR3 protein: CASSPPAVLTSGGFDEQFF; CDR3 length: 19; J gene: TRBJ2-1; V gene: TRBV5-1
CDR3 protein: CASRKDGAYTIYF; CDR3 length: 13; J gene: TRBJ1-3; V gene: TRBV12-3/TRBV12-4
CDR3 protein: CASSLVGDEKLFF; CDR3 length: 13; J gene: TRBJ1-4; V gene: TRBV7-9
CDR3 protein: CASTADTRPEAFF; CDR3 length: 13; J gene: TRBJ1-1; V gene: TRBV12-3/TRBV12-4
CDR3 protein: CASSQGLAGRTDTQYF; CDR3 length: 16; J gene: TRBJ2-3; V gene: TRBV7-9
CDR3 protein: CASSLLAGGTGTQYF; CDR3 length: 15; J gene: TRBJ2-5; V gene: TRBV7-3
CDR3 protein: CASSETRSTEAFF; CDR3 length: 13; J gene: TRBJ1-1; V gene: TRBV2
CDR3 protein: CASSLARETQYF; CDR3 length: 12; J gene: TRBJ2-5; V gene: TRBV7-8
CDR3 protein: CASSLTGAFNDYGYTF; CDR3 length: 16; J gene: TRBJ1-2; V gene: TRBV6-5
CDR3 protein: CASSGGLTTQYF; CDR3 length: 12; J gene: TRBJ2-3; V gene: TRBV5-1
CDR3 protein: CSSSLGIFSEQFF; CDR3 length: 13; J gene: TRBJ2-1; V gene: TRBV7-9
CDR3 protein: CASSVGPWGVNTEAFF; CDR3 length: 16; J gene: TRBJ1-1; V gene: TRBV5-1
CDR3 protein: CASSLVGTNNNEQFF; CDR3 length: 15; J gene: TRBJ2-1; V gene: TRBV7-2
CDR3 protein: CASSISGDNEQFF; CDR3 length: 13; J gene: TRBJ2-1; V gene: TRBV5-1
CDR3 protein: CASSLEGVYEQYF; CDR3 length: 13; J gene: TRBJ2-7; V gene: TRBV5-1
CDR3 protein: CSARDPGASLDTQYF; CDR3 length: 15; J gene: TRBJ2-3; V gene: TRBV20-1
CDR3 protein: CASSLGRERVYYEQYF; CDR3 length: 16; J gene: TRBJ2-7; V gene: TRBV5-1
CDR3 protein: CASSLAGQGTRTSTDTQYF; CDR3 length: 19; J gene: TRBJ2-3; V gene: TRBV7-2
CDR3 protein: CASSYSIGQEAFF; CDR3 length: 13; J gene: TRBJ1-1; V gene: TRBV6-5
CDR3 protein: CSAGPLAGGKASTDTQYF; CDR3 length: 18; J gene: TRBJ2-3; V gene: TRBV20-1
CDR3 protein: CASSLVGGDPYEQYF; CDR3 length: 15; J gene: TRBJ2-7; V gene: TRBV5-1
CDR3 protein: CASSQGVTYPIGYTF; CDR3 length: 15; J gene: TRBJ1-2; V gene: TRBV3-1